The 4 T cell receptor beta chains given below trace back to one sample, sequenced in a study of T-cell memory formation after mild COVID-19. TCRdb independently ran MiXCR on the 5' RACE reads; one entry per CDR3 protein. Among tens of thousands of distinct CDR3 sequences, over 15% were seen once, and the ten largest hold roughly a third. Sequences were obtained from PBMCs or a T cell subset sorted from them (not recorded which). These receptors all come from an adult woman who had mild COVID-19 (a few samples of this study predate the infection). Cell type and time point are not known.

This clonotype was seen only once. This sequence joins TRBV18 and TRBJ2-1; TRBD2 matches at 10 bases. The CDR3 loop spans 16 amino acids. Germline CDR1 is KGHSH and CDR2 is LQKENI. The V gene end was trimmed by 3 bases and the J gene end by 3 bases; junction bases not matched to a gene: 5. The CDR3 spells CASSPSGGPYYNEQFF. The CDR3 DNA follows: TGTGCCAGCTCACCTAGCGGGGGGCCTTACTACAATGAGCAGTTCTTC.

This clonotype has more than one count but fewer than ten. The chain recombines TRBV6-5 with TRBJ2-7; 7 bases line up with TRBD1. The germline gives CDR1 MNHEY, CDR2 SVGAGI. This CDR3 has 13 residues. The V segment lost 6 bases and the J segment 6 bases; nucleotides outside the gene matches: 8. CDR3 DNA: TGTGCCAGCAGCCCGGGACAGTTGCTCGAGCAGTACTTC. Its translation is CASSPGQLLEQYF.

The gene calls are TRBV5-1 and TRBJ2-3; TRBD1 matches 10 bases. Unmatched junction bases numbered 8, after V lost 5 bases and J lost 2 bases. Germline loops: CDR1 SGHRS, CDR2 YFSETQ. The CDR3 spans 16 residues. The CDR3 bases are TGCGCCAGCAGTTCAGCGGGACAGGGGATCACAGATACGCAGTATTTT. Its protein product is CASSSAGQGITDTQYF.

V gene TRBV24-1 combines with J gene TRBJ2-1, with TRBD2 identical over 9 bases. The germline CDR1 and CDR2 sequences are KGHDR and SFDVKD. The V gene end was trimmed by 2 bases and the J gene end by 7 bases; junction bases not matched to a gene: 8. The CDR3 has 16 amino acids. Written as DNA, the CDR3 is TGTGCCACCAGTGATTATAGCGGGGGCCAGCCGAATGAGCAGTTCTTC. It yields the protein CATSDYSGGQPNEQFF.